This T cell receptor beta chain was identified in a study of T-cell memory formation after mild COVID-19. Whole-study results and caveats: Of the contracting clones, CD4+ ones lay mainly in CM and EM, and CD8+ ones in EMRA.

Looked up from germline, CDR1 is SGHKS and CDR2 is YYEKEE (reference sequence). The CDR3 sequence is 16 residues long. Trimming pared 0 bases from V and 4 bases from J, leaving 16 bases between. From the 5' RACE reads, TCRdb called clonotypes with MiXCR, one entry per CDR3 protein. The sample lists some 450,000 distinct CDR3 sequences, 20% occurring once. In this sample, this clonotype turned up a few times. Its antigen is undetermined. The chain uses TRBV5-5 and TRBJ1-2; the D gene is possibly TRBD1 (5 bases). The sequence was obtained from an adult woman who had mild COVID-19 (a few samples of this study predate the infection). Cell type and time point are not known. The specimen was PBMCs or a T cell subset sorted from them (not recorded which). The CDR3 loop reads CASSLAGAGGGYGYTF. The CDR3 coding sequence is TGTGCCAGCAGCTTGGCCGGGGCGGGAGGTGGCTATGGCTACACCTTC.